The 25 T cell receptor beta chains presented below share a single source sample, sequenced in a study of blood T cell repertoires in COVID-19. Using immunoSEQ multiplex PCR, the repertoire was profiled, and TCRdb retains in-frame clones only, with some absent. This table holds about 130,000 clones, roughly 80% found once. Sequencing input: peripheral blood. Source of these receptors: a woman of 80 years or more with acute or convalescent COVID-19.

This sequence joins TRBV4-1 and TRBJ1-2, with 8 bases aligning to TRBD1. V gave up 1 base and J gave up 0 bases; unmatched junction bases: 4. This CDR3 has 16 residues. From germline, CDR1 is MGHRA and CDR2 YSYEKL. This CDR3 reads CASSQARGRANYGYTF. The CDR3 DNA follows: TGCGCCAGCAGCCAAGCCAGGGGGCGGGCTAACTATGGCTACACCTTC.

This chain uses TRBV9 with TRBJ2-1; TRBD1 matches 8 bases. Germline values: CDR1 SGDLS, CDR2 YYNGEE. CDR3 size: 14 residues. With 7 bases clipped from V and 7 bases from J, the junction kept 10 bases outside the gene matches. The CDR3 region has the DNA TGTGCCAGCCACAGGGGGATCGGAATTAATGAGCAGTTCTTC. Translation: CASHRGIGINEQFF.

The chain combines TRBV19 with TRBJ1-1; D not resolved. Germline CDR1 reads LNHDA; CDR2 reads SQIVND (reference sequence). This CDR3 has 15 residues. V shed 8 bases and J shed 0 bases, with 16 bases lying between them. The chain's CDR3 is CASSPGAVLNTEAFF. The CDR3 DNA follows: TGTGCCAGTTCCCCAGGTGCAGTGTTGAACACTGAAGCTTTCTTT.

J is TRBJ1-4 and V is TRBV4-1; D is perhaps TRBD1 (6 bases). The CDR3 covers 16 residues. Germline CDR1 reads MGHRA; CDR2 reads YSYEKL. Trimming stripped 1 base from V and 7 bases from J, with 16 bases between. CDR3 in DNA: TGCGCCAGCAGCCAAGTAGGCACAGGGTGGAGTGAAAAACTGTTTTTT. Translating gives CASSQVGTGWSEKLFF.

The chain couples TRBV6-1 to TRBJ1-2; TRBD1 might be the D (5 bases). This CDR3 is 14 amino acids long. V lost 1 base and J lost 7, with 13 bases in between. Germline assignment: CDR1 MNHNS and CDR2 SASEGT. The CDR3, as DNA: TGTGCCAGCAGTGAAGGGGTTCAGGGCGGTGGCTACACCTTC. Protein: CASSEGVQGGGYTF.

The gene calls are TRBV9 and TRBJ1-6, with 12 bases that match TRBD1. Germline CDR1 reads SGDLS; CDR2 reads YYNGEE. V shed 3 bases, J shed 10 bases, and the junction held 2 bases outside the gene matches. This CDR3 has 14 residues. The CDR3 DNA follows: TGTGCCAGCAGCGCGGGACAGGGGGCATCACCCCTCCACTTT. Its protein is CASSAGQGASPLHF. The full variable domain, rest sourced from reference TRBV9 and TRBJ1-6, is DSGVTQTPKHLITATGQRVTLRCSPRSGDLSVYWYQQSLDQGLQFLIQYYNGEERAKGNILERFSAQQFPDLHSELNLSSLELGDSALYFCASSAGQGASPLHFGNGTRLTVT.

V usage is TRBV10-1 and J usage is TRBJ2-1, with D possibly matching TRBD2 (5 bases). CDR1 WNHNN and CDR2 SYGVQD come from the germline V gene (reference sequence). V dropped 0 bases and J dropped 0 bases, with 12 bases sitting between them. The CDR3 totals 17 residues. Here the CDR3 DNA reads TGCGCCAGCAGTGAGTCGCAGGACTCTCGCTCCTACAATGAGCAGTTCTTC. Translated, it gives CASSESQDSRSYNEQFF.

The chain combines TRBV3-1 (or the pseudogene TRBV3-2) with TRBJ1-1, with D perhaps TRBD1 (6 bases). This CDR3 region has 15 residues. Trimming shortened V by 1 base and J by 1 base, and 10 bases separated the two germline ends. CDR1 and CDR2 from the germline V gene are LGHDT and YNNKEL (reference sequence). The CDR3 DNA is TGTGCCAGCAGCCAAGGGGGGCTACCGAACACTGAAGCTTTCTTT. It encodes CASSQGGLPNTEAFF.

This clone turned up a few times. CDR3 residues: CASSSPHTGTGDSPLHF. The CDR3 region has the DNA TGTGCCAGCAGCTCACCACACACCGGGACAGGGGATTCACCCCTCCACTTT. The chain uses TRBV5-8 and TRBJ1-6; TRBD1 agrees at 10 bases. This CDR3 region has 17 residues. V lost 3 bases and J lost 8; bases outside the gene matches: 11. CDR1 SGHTS and CDR2 YDEGEE come from the germline V gene.

The chain combines TRBV18 with TRBJ1-1; D is ambiguous. Looked up from germline, CDR1 is KGHSH and CDR2 is LQKENI. V lost 6 bases to trimming and J lost 10 bases, with 21 bases between them. The length of the CDR3 is 14 residues. The CDR3 bases are TGTGCCAGCTCCCCGAATCCTTCAAGCGATGGAGCTTTCTTT. This sequence encodes CASSPNPSSDGAFF.

V is TRBV6-4 and J is TRBJ2-2, with D unclear. V dropped 3 bases and J dropped 6 bases, with 8 bases sitting between them. CDR3 length: 13 residues. Germline V gene data show CDR1 as MRHNA and CDR2 as SNTAGT. CDR3 protein: CASSEESSGELFF. CDR3 bases: TGTGCCAGCAGTGAGGAGTCCTCCGGGGAGCTGTTTTTT.

The chain is built from TRBV4-3 and TRBJ1-2, with 8 bases aligning to TRBD1. With V trimmed by 4 bases and J by 5 bases, 12 bases remained unmatched. This CDR3 has 16 amino acids. Germline assignment: CDR1 LGHNA and CDR2 YSLEER. In nucleotides, the CDR3 is TGCGCCAGCAGCCGAGGACAGGGAGAGGGCCGATATGGCTACACCTTC. Amino acids: CASSRGQGEGRYGYTF.

This chain uses TRBV11-1 with TRBJ2-1; a weak D match, TRBD2 (5 bases). Germline assignment: CDR1 SGHAT and CDR2 FQDESV (reference sequence). Trimming removed 5 bases from V and 0 bases from J, with 11 bases in between. The CDR3 sequence is 15 residues long. CDR3 DNA: TGTGCCAGCAGCCAATTACGGGGCTCCTACAATGAGCAGTTCTTC. The encoded protein is CASSQLRGSYNEQFF. Supplemented by reference TRBV11-1 and TRBJ2-1, the full variable domain reads EAEVAQSPRYKITEKSQAVAFWCDPISGHATLYWYRQILGQGPELLVQFQDESVVDDSQLPKDRFSAERLKGVDSTLKIQPAELGDSAMYLCASSQLRGSYNEQFFGPGTRLTVL.

The chain is built from TRBV5-5 and TRBJ2-3; the D is unclear. V lost 3 bases and J 2 bases, leaving 16 bases between the germline ends. The length of the CDR3 is 16 residues. Per germline, CDR1 SGHKS and CDR2 YYEKEE (reference sequence). The CDR3: CASSSRRGSFTDTQYF. In DNA form, the CDR3 reads TGTGCCAGCAGCTCCCGAAGAGGATCCTTCACAGATACGCAGTATTTT.

This clone was recorded once. The chain has TRBV3-1 (or the pseudogene TRBV3-2) and TRBJ1-2; TRBD1 matches at 8 bases. The CDR3 runs 13 residues. CDR1 and CDR2 from the germline V gene are LGHDT and YNNKEL (reference sequence). Germline trimming cut 4 bases from V and 8 bases from J; bases unmatched to any gene: 6. CDR3 sequence: CASSPGQGGGYTF. The DNA of the CDR3 is TGTGCCAGCAGCCCAGGACAGGGTGGGGGCTACACCTTC.

This rearrangement joins TRBV11-3 to TRBJ2-1; 11 positions agree with TRBD1. The V segment lost 1 base and the J segment 2 bases; nucleotides outside the gene matches: 13. The CDR3 loop spans 20 amino acids. CDR1 and CDR2 from the germline V gene are SGHNT and YENEEA. The DNA for the CDR3 is TGTGCCAGCAGCTTAGCCTGGGACAGGGGGTCCCCGTCTACCTACAATGAGCAGTTCTTC. Translated, it gives CASSLAWDRGSPSTYNEQFF.

This chain uses TRBV12-5 with TRBJ1-1, with TRBD1 as a possible D gene (5 bases). The germline V gene encodes CDR1 LGHNT and CDR2 FRNRAP. The CDR3 has 11 amino acids. V shed 9 bases and J shed 8 bases, with 13 bases lying between them. The CDR3 nucleotides are TGTGCTAGCAAGGGGCCCCACGAAGCTTTCTTT. As protein: CASKGPHEAFF.

The CDR3 protein is CASSTYSNQPQHF. The CDR3, as DNA: TGTGCCAGCAGCACTTATAGCAATCAGCCCCAGCATTTT. This chain joins TRBV27 and TRBJ1-5; D is undetermined. Germline V lookup: CDR1 MNHEY, CDR2 SMNVEV (reference sequence). V was clipped by 6 bases and J by 0 bases, with 6 bases between them. The CDR3 is made up of 13 amino acids.

The chain joins TRBV19 to TRBJ1-1; the match to TRBD1 covers 8 bases. The germline gives CDR1 LNHDA, CDR2 SQIVND (reference sequence). V shed 8 bases and J 4 bases; nucleotides not matched to a gene: 12. The CDR3 covers 15 residues. CDR3 bases: TGTGCCAGTGATCACGCGGACAGGGCGGGCACTGAAGCTTTCTTT. Encoded protein: CASDHADRAGTEAFF.

The chain uses TRBV6-5 and TRBJ1-2, with 9 bases that match TRBD1. The CDR3 contains 15 residues. The V gene end was trimmed by 4 bases and the J gene end by 3 bases; junction bases not matched to a gene: 6. CDR1 is MNHEY and CDR2 is SVGAGI in the germline V gene. This CDR3 reads CASSFTGGADYGYTF. CDR3 nucleotides: TGTGCCAGCAGTTTCACAGGGGGCGCGGACTATGGCTACACCTTC.

This chain connects TRBV18 to TRBJ1-3; D is perhaps TRBD1 (6 bases). CDR3 length: 16 residues. Germline V gene lookup returns CDR1 KGHSH and CDR2 LQKENI. V was shortened by 0 bases and J by 9 bases, with 18 bases between the two germline ends. CDR3 nucleotides: TGTGCCAGCTCACCACCAGGGCGGGGGGCTTTGGGCACCATATATTTT. Its translation is CASSPPGRGALGTIYF.

This rearrangement joins TRBV19 to TRBJ1-3, with D possibly TRBD1 on 5 matching bases. CDR3 size: 14 residues. Germline V gene data show CDR1 as LNHDA and CDR2 as SQIVND (reference sequence). V was trimmed by 3 bases and J by 1 base, leaving 7 bases between them. In nucleotides, the CDR3 is TGTGCCAGTAGTATGTCAGGGTCTGGAAACACCATATATTTT. Amino acids: CASSMSGSGNTIYF.

This chain uses TRBV29-1 with TRBJ1-1; 8 bases map to TRBD1. V trimming: 7 bases; J trimming: 2 bases; junction bases outside the gene matches: 9. This CDR3 is 14 amino acids long. Per the germline V gene, CDR1 is SQVTM and CDR2 is ANQGSEA. The CDR3 protein is CSAAKGQGNTEAFF. In DNA, the CDR3 is TGCAGCGCCGCAAAAGGACAGGGCAACACTGAAGCTTTCTTT.

V and J are TRBV27 and TRBJ1-2, with 9 bases aligning to TRBD1. Germline-derived CDR1 and CDR2 are MNHEY and SMNVEV (reference sequence). The CDR3 totals 13 residues. With V trimmed by 3 bases and J by 7 bases, 3 bases remained unmatched. This CDR3 is CASSFRDRAGYTF. In DNA form, the CDR3 reads TGTGCCAGCAGTTTTCGGGACAGGGCTGGCTACACCTTC.

This sequence joins TRBV7-9 and TRBJ1-2; D is possibly TRBD1 (5 bases). The V gene lost 5 bases and the J gene lost 4 bases, with 8 bases spanning the gap. In germline, CDR1 is SEHNR, CDR2 FQNEAQ (reference sequence). The CDR3 has 12 residues. The DNA of the CDR3 is TGTGCCAGCAGCCGACAGCTCTATGGCTACACCTTC. Translation: CASSRQLYGYTF.